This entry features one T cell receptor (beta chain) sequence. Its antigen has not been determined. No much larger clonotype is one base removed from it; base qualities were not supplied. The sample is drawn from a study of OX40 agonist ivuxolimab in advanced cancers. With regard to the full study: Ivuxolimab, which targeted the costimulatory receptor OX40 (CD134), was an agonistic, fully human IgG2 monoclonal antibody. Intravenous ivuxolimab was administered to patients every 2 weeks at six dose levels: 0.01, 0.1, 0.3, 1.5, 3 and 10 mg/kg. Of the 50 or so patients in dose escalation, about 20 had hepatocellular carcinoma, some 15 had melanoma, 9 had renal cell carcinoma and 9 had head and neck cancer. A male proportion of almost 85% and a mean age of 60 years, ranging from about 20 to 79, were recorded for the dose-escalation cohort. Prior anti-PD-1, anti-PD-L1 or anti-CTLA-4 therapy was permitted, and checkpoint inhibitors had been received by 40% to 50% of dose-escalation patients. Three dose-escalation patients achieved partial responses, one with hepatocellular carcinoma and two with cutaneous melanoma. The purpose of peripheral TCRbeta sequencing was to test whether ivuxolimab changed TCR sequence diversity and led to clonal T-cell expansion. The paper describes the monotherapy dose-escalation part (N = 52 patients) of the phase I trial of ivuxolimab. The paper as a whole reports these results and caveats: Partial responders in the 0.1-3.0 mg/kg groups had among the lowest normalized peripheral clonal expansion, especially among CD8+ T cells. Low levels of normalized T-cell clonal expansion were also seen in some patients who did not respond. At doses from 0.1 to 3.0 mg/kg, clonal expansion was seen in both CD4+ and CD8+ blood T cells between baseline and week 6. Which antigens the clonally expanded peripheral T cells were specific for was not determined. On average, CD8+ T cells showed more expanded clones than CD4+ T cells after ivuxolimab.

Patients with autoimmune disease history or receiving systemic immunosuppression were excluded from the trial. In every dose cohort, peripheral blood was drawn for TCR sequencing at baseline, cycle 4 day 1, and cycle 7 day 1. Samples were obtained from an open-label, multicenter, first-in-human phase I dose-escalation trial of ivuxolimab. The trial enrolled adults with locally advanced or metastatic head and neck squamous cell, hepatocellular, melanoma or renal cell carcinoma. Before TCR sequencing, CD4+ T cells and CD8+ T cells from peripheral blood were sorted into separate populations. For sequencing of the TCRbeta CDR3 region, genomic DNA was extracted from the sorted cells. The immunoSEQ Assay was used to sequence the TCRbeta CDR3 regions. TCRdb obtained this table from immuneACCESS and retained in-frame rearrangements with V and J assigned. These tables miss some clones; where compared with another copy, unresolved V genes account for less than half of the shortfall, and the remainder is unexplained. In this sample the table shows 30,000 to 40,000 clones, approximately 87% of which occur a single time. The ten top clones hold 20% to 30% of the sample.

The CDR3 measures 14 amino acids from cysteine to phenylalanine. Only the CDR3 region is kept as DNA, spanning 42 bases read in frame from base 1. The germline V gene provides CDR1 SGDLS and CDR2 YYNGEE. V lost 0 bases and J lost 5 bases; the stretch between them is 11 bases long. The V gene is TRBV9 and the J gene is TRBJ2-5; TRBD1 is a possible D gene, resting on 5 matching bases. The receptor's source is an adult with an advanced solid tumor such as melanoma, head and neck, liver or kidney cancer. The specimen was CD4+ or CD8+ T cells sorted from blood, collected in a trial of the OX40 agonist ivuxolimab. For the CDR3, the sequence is CASSVGPGHETQYF. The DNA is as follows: TGTGCCAGCAGCGTAGGTCCAGGGCATGAGACCCAGTACTTC.